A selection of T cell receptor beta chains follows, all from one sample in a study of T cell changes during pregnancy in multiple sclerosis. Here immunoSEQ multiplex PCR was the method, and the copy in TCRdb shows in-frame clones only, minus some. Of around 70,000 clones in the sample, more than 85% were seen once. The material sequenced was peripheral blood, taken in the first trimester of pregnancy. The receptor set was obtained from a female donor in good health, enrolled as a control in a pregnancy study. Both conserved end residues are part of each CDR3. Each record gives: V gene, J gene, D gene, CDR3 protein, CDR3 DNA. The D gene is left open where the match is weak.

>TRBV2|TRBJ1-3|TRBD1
CASSYRGSGNTIYF
TGTGCCAGCAGTTACAGGGGTTCTGGAAACACCATATATTTT
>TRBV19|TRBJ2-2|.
CASSMGTLNTGELFF
TGTGCCAGTAGTATGGGGACTTTGAACACCGGGGAGCTGTTTTTT
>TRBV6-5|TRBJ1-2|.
CASSYSEEGSRYGYTF
TGTGCCAGCAGTTACTCTGAGGAGGGAAGCCGCTATGGCTACACCTTC
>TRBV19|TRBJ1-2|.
CASSMGRNYGYTF
TGTGCCAGTAGTATGGGCAGGAACTATGGCTACACCTTC
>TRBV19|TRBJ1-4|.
CASSDWRVATNEKLFF
TGTGCCAGTAGTGACTGGCGGGTGGCAACTAATGAAAAACTGTTTTTT
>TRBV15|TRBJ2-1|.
CATSRGSRVNEQFF
TGTGCCACCAGCAGAGGTTCCAGGGTCAATGAGCAGTTCTTC
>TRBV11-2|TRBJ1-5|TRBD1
CASSSDRGGQPQHF
TGTGCCAGCAGCTCGGACAGGGGTGGTCAGCCCCAGCATTTT
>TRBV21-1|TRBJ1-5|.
CASRRRDRLNQPQHF
TGTGCCAGCAGGAGGCGGGACAGGCTTAATCAGCCCCAGCATTTT
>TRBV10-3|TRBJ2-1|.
CAITGNNNEQFF
TGTGCCATCACGGGGAACAACAATGAGCAGTTCTTC
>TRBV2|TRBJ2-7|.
CASSVVATYEQYF
TGTGCCAGCAGTGTGGTCGCTACCTACGAGCAGTACTTC